One and the same sample provided the 10 T cell receptor beta chains below, sequenced in a study of tumor and adjacent non-tumor tissue in lung cancer. Three rounds of nested PCR, following a modified ARM-PCR protocol, produced the TCRbeta library. TCRdb itself ran the multiplex PCR reads through MiXCR, one entry per CDR3 protein. Of 65,000 to 80,000 distinct CDR3 sequences listed, around four fifths were seen once; the top ten hold roughly 27%. RNA was extracted from bulk tissue without any cell sorting. Material for sequencing was lung tumor tissue. The receptors come from a man in his sixties with non-small cell lung cancer.

This clonotype has ten or more counts. The V gene is TRBV20-1, the J gene TRBJ2-7, with D maybe TRBD2 (6 bases). The germline gives CDR1 DFQATT, CDR2 SNEGSKA (reference sequence). The V end lost 7 bases, the J end lost 1 base, and 14 bases lay between the germline ends. There are 13 residues in the CDR3. Here the CDR3 DNA reads TGCAGTGGATTAGCGGATAATTCCTACGAGCAGTACTTC. Translation gives CSGLADNSYEQYF.

Comments on this clonotype: No conserved phenylalanine or tryptophan is present at the end of the CDR3, so a read error is the likely explanation. J is TRBJ2-2 and V is TRBV10-1; D gene unclear. V was clipped by 0 bases and J by 6 bases, with 8 bases between them. The CDR3 covers 14 residues. From germline, CDR1 is WNHNN and CDR2 SYGVQD (reference sequence). DNA for the CDR3: TGCGCCAGCAGTGAGTCGGGCGGAGCCGGGGAGCTGTTTCTT. This translates into CASSESGGAGELFL.

This clonotype was recorded only once. The J gene is TRBJ2-2, the V gene TRBV20-1, with 11 bases lining up with TRBD2. In germline, CDR1 is DFQATT, CDR2 SNEGSKA (reference sequence). V shed 8 bases and J 11 bases; nucleotides not matched to a gene: 19. The CDR3 consists of 16 residues. The CDR3 region has the DNA TGCAGTACTACTTTAGCGGGAGGGCCGGAGACCGAAGAGCTGTTTTTT. Translation: CSTTLAGGPETEELFF.

The genes are TRBV19 and TRBJ2-3; D unclear. This CDR3 has 13 amino acids. V shed 3 bases and J shed 11 bases, with 15 bases lying between them. From germline, CDR1 is LNHDA and CDR2 SQIVND (reference sequence). The CDR3 coding sequence is TGTGCCAGTAGTATGAGGTCGTCGAATATGCAGTATTTT. Translation: CASSMRSSNMQYF.

CDR3 in DNA: TGCAATTCTAGAGGTCAACGGACTAGCTATGAGCAGTTCTTC. The encoded protein is CNSRGQRTSYEQFF. The chain couples TRBV20-1 to TRBJ2-1; TRBD2 matches at 8 bases. This CDR3 spans 14 amino acids. Per germline, CDR1 DFQATT and CDR2 SNEGSKA (reference sequence).

This chain connects TRBV29-1 to TRBJ2-3; D is perhaps TRBD1 (5 bases). CDR1 is SQVTM, CDR2 ANQGSEA, per germline. Trimming left V 3 bases short and J 3 bases short, with 16 bases between. The CDR3 loop spans 15 amino acids. DNA of the CDR3: TGCAGCGTTGAGGGATCGAGGACAACGACAGATACGCAGTATTTT. It is translated as CSVEGSRTTTDTQYF.

This chain joins TRBV5-5 and TRBJ2-3, with D tentatively TRBD2 (6 bases). Germline loops: CDR1 SGHKS, CDR2 YYEKEE (reference sequence). V was pared by 4 bases and J by 8 bases, with 20 bases between. The CDR3 consists of 15 residues. In nucleotides, the CDR3 is TGTGCCAGCAGCCTGAAACTAGCCCTCCTTGGTACGCAGTATTTT. Amino acids: CASSLKLALLGTQYF.

The gene calls are TRBV20-1 and TRBJ2-3, with D unresolved. Germline lookup yields CDR1 DFQATT and CDR2 SNEGSKA (reference sequence). CDR3 size: 16 residues. V lost 5 bases and J 2 bases, leaving 20 bases between the germline ends. The CDR3 region is CSASVPELGNTDTQYF. CDR3 DNA: TGCAGTGCTTCCGTCCCGGAATTAGGAAACACAGATACGCAGTATTTT.

Regarding this clonotype: The conserved phenylalanine or tryptophan is not found at the CDR3 terminus, so this likely reflects a read error. The CDR3 protein is CAWMGQGGKTQYY. The CDR3 nucleotides read TGTGCCTGGATGGGCCAGGGTGGGAAGACCCAGTACTAC. The genes are TRBV30 and TRBJ2-5; D may be TRBD1 (5 bases). Germline loops: CDR1 GTSNPN, CDR2 SVGIG (reference sequence). This CDR3 spans 13 amino acids. Deletions cut 4 bases from V and 6 bases from J, with 15 bases between.

Remarks on this clonotype: This may come from a read error, since a much larger clone is one base off. The rearrangement links TRBV28 to TRBJ1-5; possibly TRBD1 for D (5 bases). The germline V gene has CDR1 MDHEN and CDR2 SYDVKM. The CDR3 has 14 residues. CDR3 residues: CTSCTLRAGQPQHF. CDR3 in DNA: TGTACCAGCTGCACCCTCAGGGCCGGTCAGCCCCAGCATTTT.